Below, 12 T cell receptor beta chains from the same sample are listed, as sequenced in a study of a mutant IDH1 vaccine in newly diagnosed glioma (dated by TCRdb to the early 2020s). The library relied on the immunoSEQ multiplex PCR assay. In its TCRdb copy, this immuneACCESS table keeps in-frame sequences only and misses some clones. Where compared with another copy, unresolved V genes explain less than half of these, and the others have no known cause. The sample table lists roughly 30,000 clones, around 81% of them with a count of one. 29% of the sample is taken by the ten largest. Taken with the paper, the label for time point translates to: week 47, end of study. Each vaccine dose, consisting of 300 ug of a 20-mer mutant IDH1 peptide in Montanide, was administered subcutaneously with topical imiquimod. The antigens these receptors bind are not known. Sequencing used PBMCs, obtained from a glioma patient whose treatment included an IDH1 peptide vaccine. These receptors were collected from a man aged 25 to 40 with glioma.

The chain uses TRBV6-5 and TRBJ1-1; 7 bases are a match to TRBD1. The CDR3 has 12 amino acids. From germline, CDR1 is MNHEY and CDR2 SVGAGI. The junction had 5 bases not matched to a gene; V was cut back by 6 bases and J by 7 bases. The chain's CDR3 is CASRRRDSEAFF. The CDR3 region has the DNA TGTGCCAGCAGGCGCCGGGACAGTGAAGCTTTCTTT.

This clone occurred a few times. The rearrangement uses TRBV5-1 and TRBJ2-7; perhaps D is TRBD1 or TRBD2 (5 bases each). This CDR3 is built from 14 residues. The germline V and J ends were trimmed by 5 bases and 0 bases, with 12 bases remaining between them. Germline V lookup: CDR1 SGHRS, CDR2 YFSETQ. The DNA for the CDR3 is TGCGCCAGCAGGAGGGACCCTTTCTCCTACGAGCAGTACTTC. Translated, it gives CASRRDPFSYEQYF.

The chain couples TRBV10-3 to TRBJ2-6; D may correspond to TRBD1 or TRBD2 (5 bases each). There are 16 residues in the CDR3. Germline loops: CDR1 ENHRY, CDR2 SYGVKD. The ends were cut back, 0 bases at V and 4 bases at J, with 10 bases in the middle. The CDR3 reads CAISESAGTGANVLTF. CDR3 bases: TGTGCCATCAGTGAGTCGGCCGGGACCGGGGCCAACGTCCTGACTTTC.

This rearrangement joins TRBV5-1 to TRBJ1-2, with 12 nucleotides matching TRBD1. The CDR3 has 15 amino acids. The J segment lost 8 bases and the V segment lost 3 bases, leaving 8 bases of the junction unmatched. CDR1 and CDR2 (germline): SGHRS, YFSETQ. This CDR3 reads CASSYEGQGARGYTF. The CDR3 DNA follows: TGCGCCAGCAGCTACGAGGGACAGGGGGCTAGGGGCTACACCTTC. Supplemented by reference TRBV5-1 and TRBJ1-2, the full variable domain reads KAGVTQTPRYLIKTRGQQVTLSCSPISGHRSVSWYQQTPGQGLQFLFEYFSETQRNKGNFPGRFSGRQFSNSRSEMNVSTLELGDSALYLCASSYEGQGARGYTFGSGTRLTVV.

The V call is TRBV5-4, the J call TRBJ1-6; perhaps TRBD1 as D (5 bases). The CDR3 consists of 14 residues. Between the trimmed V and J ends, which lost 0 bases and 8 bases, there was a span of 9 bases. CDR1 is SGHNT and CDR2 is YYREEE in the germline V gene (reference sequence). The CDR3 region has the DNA TGTGCCAGCAGCTTGGAGGCCAGGGATTCACCCCTCCACTTT. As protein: CASSLEARDSPLHF.

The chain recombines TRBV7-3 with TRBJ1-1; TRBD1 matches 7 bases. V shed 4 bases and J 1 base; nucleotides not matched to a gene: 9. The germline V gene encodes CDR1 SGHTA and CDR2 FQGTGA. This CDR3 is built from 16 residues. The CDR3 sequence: CASSYPGQPPNTEAFF. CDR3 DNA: TGTGCCAGCAGCTACCCGGGACAGCCACCGAACACTGAAGCTTTCTTT.

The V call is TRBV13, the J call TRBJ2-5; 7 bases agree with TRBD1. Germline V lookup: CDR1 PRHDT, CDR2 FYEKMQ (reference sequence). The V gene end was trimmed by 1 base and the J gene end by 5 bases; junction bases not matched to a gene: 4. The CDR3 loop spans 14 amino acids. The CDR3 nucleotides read TGTGCCAGCAGCTTAGCAGGGGGTATTGAGACCCAGTACTTC. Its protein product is CASSLAGGIETQYF.

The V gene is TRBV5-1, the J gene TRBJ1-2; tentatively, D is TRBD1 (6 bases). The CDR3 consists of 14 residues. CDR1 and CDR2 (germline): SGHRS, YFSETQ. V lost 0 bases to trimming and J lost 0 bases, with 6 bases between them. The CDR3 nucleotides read TGCGCCAGCAGCTTGGACAGGGCTAACTATGGCTACACCTTC. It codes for CASSLDRANYGYTF.

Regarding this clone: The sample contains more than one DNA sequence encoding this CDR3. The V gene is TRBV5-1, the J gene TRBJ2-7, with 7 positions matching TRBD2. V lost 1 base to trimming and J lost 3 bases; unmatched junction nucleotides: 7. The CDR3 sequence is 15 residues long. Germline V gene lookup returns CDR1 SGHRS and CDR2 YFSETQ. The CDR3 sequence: CASSLREGPLYEQYF. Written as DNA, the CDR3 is TGCGCCAGCAGCTTGAGGGAGGGGCCCCTCTACGAGCAGTACTTC.

The CDR3 loop is CASSGGTGNTEAFF. In DNA form, the CDR3 reads TGTGCCAGTAGTGGGGGGACAGGGAACACTGAAGCTTTCTTT. The chain joins TRBV19 to TRBJ1-1, with 8 bases matching TRBD1. Trimming at V came to 5 bases and at J to 1 base, leaving 3 bases not matched to a gene. The CDR3 is 14 residues long. CDR1 is LNHDA and CDR2 is SQIVND in the germline V gene (reference sequence).

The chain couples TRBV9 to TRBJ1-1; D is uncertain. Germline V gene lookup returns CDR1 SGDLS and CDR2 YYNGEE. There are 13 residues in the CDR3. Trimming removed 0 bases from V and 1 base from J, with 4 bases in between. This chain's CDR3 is CASSVGANTEAFF. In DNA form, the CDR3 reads TGTGCCAGCAGCGTAGGGGCGAACACTGAAGCTTTCTTT. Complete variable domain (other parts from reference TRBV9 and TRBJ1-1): DSGVTQTPKHLITATGQRVTLRCSPRSGDLSVYWYQQSLDQGLQFLIQYYNGEERAKGNILERFSAQQFPDLHSELNLSSLELGDSALYFCASSVGANTEAFFGQGTRLTVV.

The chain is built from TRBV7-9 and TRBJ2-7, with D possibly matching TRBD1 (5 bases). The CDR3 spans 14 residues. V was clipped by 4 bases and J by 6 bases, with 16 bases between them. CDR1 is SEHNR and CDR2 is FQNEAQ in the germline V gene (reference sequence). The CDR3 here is CASSYEVGLGEQYF. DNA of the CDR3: TGTGCCAGCAGCTACGAGGTGGGGCTGGGCGAGCAGTACTTC.